One sample yielded the 2 T cell receptor beta chains listed below, sequenced in a study of blood T cells in healthy people across ages. Sample-barcoded 5' priming and a J-beta primer mix drove a second PCR of roughly 7 to 11 cycles. TCRdb called the 5' RACE reads again in MiXCR, with one record for every CDR3 protein. Here the sample spans hundreds of thousands of distinct CDR3 sequences, around two fifths being singletons. Sequences were obtained from blood. Receptors were obtained from a man between 60 and 75 years old in good health.

This rearrangement joins TRBV5-1 to TRBJ2-5, with 10 bases fitting TRBD2. Germline CDR1 and CDR2: SGHRS and YFSETQ. The CDR3 loop spans 14 amino acids. Trimming removed 4 bases from V and 5 bases from J; junction bases left unmatched: 5. The CDR3 region has the DNA TGCGCCAGCAGCACTAGCGGGGAGTGGGAGACCCAGTACTTC. Amino acid sequence: CASSTSGEWETQYF.

The V call is TRBV7-2, the J call TRBJ2-3; D might be TRBD1 (6 bases). Germline V gene lookup returns CDR1 SGHTA and CDR2 FQGNSA. V lost 5 bases and J 5 bases, leaving 11 bases between the germline ends. There are 13 residues in the CDR3. CDR3 coding DNA: TGTGCCAGCAGCCGCCCACAGGGAGATACGCAGTATTTT. Protein: CASSRPQGDTQYF.